This T cell receptor beta chain derives from a study of blood T cell repertoires in COVID-19. Study as a whole: The analysed material was cDNA or gDNA that came from T cells, B-cell-depleted T cells, or PBMCs.

Source study methods: Estimates of nucleated cell counts were drawn from the amplification of reference gene primers. Produced via immunoSEQ multiplex PCR; TCRdb's table is partial and in-frame only. V, J and clone size were drawn from that table, and D and trimming were deduced from the DNA. This sample carries 65,000 to 95,000 clones, roughly 85% of them seen once, and the ten largest clones take 8% to 9.5%. Germline-derived CDR1 and CDR2 are KGHDR and SFDVKD. Germline trimming cut 5 bases from V and 3 bases from J; bases unmatched to any gene: 11. The CDR3 covers 16 residues. The chain recombines TRBV24-1 with TRBJ1-2, with 7 bases identical to TRBD1. Material: peripheral blood. The source of this sequence is a man aged 30-40 years with acute or convalescent COVID-19. In DNA, the CDR3 is TGTGCCACCAGTGGTGGGATAGGGGGCGCTGACTATGGCTACACCTTC. Translating gives CATSGGIGGADYGYTF.